The 21 T cell receptor beta chains reported below all come from one sample, sequenced in a study of T cell responses to AZD1222 COVID-19 vaccine. Measured with immunoSEQ multiplex PCR; TCRdb has only the in-frame clones, and not every one. The sample lists about 150,000 clones, less than 90% occurring once. The starting material was peripheral blood, obtained on day 0 of MenACWY control vaccination. All receptors come from an adult in good health.

This chain uses TRBV9 with TRBJ2-1; 9 bases are shared with TRBD2. The CDR3 is 16 amino acids. V was pared by 4 bases and J by 6 bases, with 11 bases of the junction left unmatched. Germline CDR1 SGDLS, CDR2 YYNGEE. In DNA, the CDR3 is TGTGCCAGCAGCCTAAGGAGCGGGGGGCTCCTCAATGAGCAGTTCTTC. Protein sequence: CASSLRSGGLLNEQFF.

The chain has TRBV5-1 and TRBJ1-6, with 7 bases aligning to TRBD1. CDR1 and CDR2 (germline): SGHRS, YFSETQ. The V gene end was trimmed by 1 base and the J gene end by 3 bases; junction bases not matched to a gene: 4. CDR3 length: 16 residues. The CDR3 sequence is CASSLLTGDYNSPLHF. The CDR3 region has the DNA TGCGCCAGCAGCTTGCTAACAGGGGACTATAATTCACCCCTCCACTTT.

V usage is TRBV28 and J usage is TRBJ2-2, with D unresolved. The CDR3 runs 14 residues. The germline V gene has CDR1 MDHEN and CDR2 SYDVKM. Trimming removed 6 bases from V and 1 base from J, with 9 bases in between. CDR3 residues: CASRRTQNTGELFF. The CDR3 region has the DNA TGTGCCAGCAGGCGGACGCAGAACACCGGGGAGCTGTTTTTT.

Here the CDR3 reads CASSVGQGGEAFF. CDR3 in DNA: TGTGCCAGCAGTGTCGGGCAGGGAGGTGAAGCTTTCTTT. This chain links TRBV6-4 with TRBJ1-1; possibly TRBD1 for D (5 bases). This CDR3 has 13 residues. Germline V gene sequence: CDR1 MRHNA, CDR2 SNTAGT. The V end lost 4 bases, the J end lost 7 bases, and 13 bases lay between the germline ends.

The rearrangement joins TRBV15 to TRBJ2-5; perhaps D is TRBD1 or TRBD2 (6 bases each). Per the germline V gene, CDR1 is LNHNV and CDR2 is YYDKDF (reference sequence). Trimming removed 2 bases at V and 3 bases at J, with 13 bases between. The CDR3 has 15 amino acids. The CDR3 nucleotides read TGTGCCACCAGCAGACCCGGGGGCGGGAAAGAGACCCAGTACTTC. Amino acids: CATSRPGGGKETQYF.

A single count supports this clone. The rearrangement uses TRBV7-9 and TRBJ1-3, with a tentative D call TRBD1 (6 bases). Trimming removed 5 bases from V and 3 bases from J, with 11 bases in between. CDR1 is SEHNR and CDR2 is FQNEAQ in the germline V gene (reference sequence). The CDR3 runs to 14 residues. The CDR3 DNA is TGTGCCAGCAGCCCAGGACAGTATGGAAACACCATATATTTT. Its protein is CASSPGQYGNTIYF.

CDR3 sequence: CASTGGETQYF. The CDR3 DNA reads as TGTGCCAGCACGGGGGGTGAGACCCAGTACTTC. This chain uses TRBV5-4 with TRBJ2-5; 7 bases align to TRBD2. J was trimmed by 5 bases and V by 6 bases; bases with no gene match: 1. The germline CDR1 and CDR2 sequences are SGHNT and YYREEE (reference sequence). The CDR3 has 11 residues.

Turning to this clone: Germline and junction disagree at one end, which may indicate a read error. Other DNA sequences within the sample encode an identical CDR3. The chain employs TRBV11-3 and TRBJ2-3; weak D call: TRBD2 (5 bases). CDR1 SGHNT and CDR2 YENEEA come from the germline V gene. The CDR3 is 13 residues long. CDR3 nucleotide sequence: TGTGCCAGCAGCCTAGAGCGGACAGATACGCAGTATTTT. The encoded protein is CASSLERTDTQYF.

The genes are TRBV27 and TRBJ1-2; TRBD1 matches at 8 bases. The CDR3 extends over 13 amino acids. Germline values: CDR1 MNHEY, CDR2 SMNVEV (reference sequence). The J segment lost 4 bases and the V segment lost 6 bases, leaving 4 bases of the junction unmatched. The CDR3 coding sequence is TGTGCCAGCAGACCGGACAGGGTCTATGGCTACACCTTC. Translated: CASRPDRVYGYTF.

The chain combines TRBV5-1 with TRBJ1-1; D not resolved. Germline V gene data show CDR1 as SGHRS and CDR2 as YFSETQ. The V end was cut by 1 base, the J end by 6 bases, with 10 bases between. This CDR3 is built from 13 residues. Written as DNA, the CDR3 is TGCGCCAGCAGCTTGATCGGAGTATCTGAAGCTTTCTTT. Translation gives CASSLIGVSEAFF.

This clone was counted at least ten times. V and J are TRBV7-3 and TRBJ2-7; D is unclear. Trimming removed 5 bases at V and 5 bases at J, with 19 bases between. Germline loops: CDR1 SGHTA, CDR2 FQGTGA. The CDR3 is 15 amino acids. The CDR3 DNA is TGTGCCAGCAGCCCGACCGGGTCCCCCGCTGACGAGCAGTACTTC. Protein: CASSPTGSPADEQYF.

V is TRBV19 and J is TRBJ1-6; D gene ambiguous. The CDR3 contains 14 residues. Germline V gives CDR1 LNHDA, CDR2 SQIVND (reference sequence). Trimming removed 6 bases from V and 7 bases from J, with 13 bases in between. CDR3 sequence reads: CASSPGQLNSPLHF. The CDR3 DNA is TGTGCCAGTAGCCCGGGTCAGCTAAATTCACCCCTCCACTTT.

The chain recombines TRBV19 with TRBJ1-1, with 8 bases identical to TRBD1. In germline, CDR1 is LNHDA, CDR2 SQIVND (reference sequence). After removal of 7 bases from V and 4 bases from J, the junction contained 8 bases not matched to a gene. This CDR3 region has 14 residues. CDR3 amino acids: CASINRGKSTEAFF. The CDR3 region has the DNA TGTGCCAGTATCAACAGGGGGAAGAGCACTGAAGCTTTCTTT.

The CDR3 reads CASSPAGRGLSSYNEQFF. DNA of the CDR3: TGCGCCAGCAGCCCAGCGGGAAGAGGTCTGAGCTCCTACAATGAGCAGTTCTTC. The chain uses TRBV4-3 and TRBJ2-1; 7 nucleotides agree with TRBD2. The CDR3 covers 18 residues. V was pared by 4 bases and J by 0 bases, with 12 bases of the junction left unmatched. Germline CDR1 LGHNA, CDR2 YSLEER.

V and J are TRBV19 and TRBJ2-7, with D possibly being TRBD2 (5 bases). CDR1 LNHDA and CDR2 SQIVND come from the germline V gene (reference sequence). V lost 5 bases and J lost 0, with 8 bases in between. The CDR3 has 13 residues. The chain's CDR3 is CASSFGISYEQYF. In DNA form, the CDR3 reads TGTGCCAGTAGTTTCGGGATCTCCTACGAGCAGTACTTC.

V usage is TRBV4-2 and J usage is TRBJ2-1; no reliable D call. The V and J ends lost 0 bases and 8 bases respectively, with 5 bases between them. The CDR3 has 12 residues. Germline V gives CDR1 LGHNA, CDR2 YNFKEQ. For the CDR3, the DNA is TGTGCCAGCAGCCAAGATTCACATGAGCAGTTCTTC. This encodes CASSQDSHEQFF.

V and J are TRBV19 and TRBJ1-3; TRBD1 might be the D (5 bases). CDR3 length: 16 residues. V gave up 5 bases and J gave up 0 bases, with 14 bases separating them. CDR1 is LNHDA, CDR2 SQIVND, per germline (reference sequence). CDR3 residues: CASSWGRGFSGNTIYF. CDR3 nucleotides: TGTGCCAGTAGTTGGGGCAGAGGGTTCTCTGGAAACACCATATATTTT.

This clone turned up a few times. This chain connects TRBV18 to TRBJ1-4; D unresolved. V dropped 3 bases and J dropped 4 bases, with 9 bases sitting between them. Per the germline V gene, CDR1 is KGHSH and CDR2 is LQKENI. This CDR3 is 14 amino acids long. CDR3 bases: TGTGCCAGCTCACCCTCGCAGAGTAATGAAAAACTGTTTTTT. Its translation is CASSPSQSNEKLFF.

The chain combines TRBV11-1 with TRBJ2-3, with TRBD1 matching 9 bases. The length of the CDR3 is 13 residues. Per germline, CDR1 SGHAT and CDR2 FQDESV (reference sequence). J gave up 6 bases and V 6 bases, and 4 bases lay outside the gene matches. CDR3 sequence: CASRGTGPDTQYF. CDR3 sequence (DNA): TGTGCCAGCAGGGGGACAGGGCCCGATACGCAGTATTTT.

This chain links TRBV7-9 with TRBJ2-1, with D tentatively TRBD2 (7 bases). The CDR3 is made up of 12 amino acids. V lost 5 bases to trimming and J lost 10 bases, with 12 bases between them. CDR1 and CDR2 from the germline V gene are SEHNR and FQNEAQ (reference sequence). Here the CDR3 DNA reads TGTGCCAGCAGCCCAAGCGGGACAGAGCAGTTCTTC. It is translated as CASSPSGTEQFF.

This chain connects TRBV19 to TRBJ2-2, with a possible D match to TRBD2 (5 bases). The germline V and J ends were trimmed by 7 bases and 4 bases, with 10 bases remaining between them. There are 13 residues in the CDR3. Germline V gene sequence: CDR1 LNHDA, CDR2 SQIVND (reference sequence). The CDR3 DNA reads as TGTGCCAGTAAGCCAGGACTCACCGGGGAGCTGTTTTTT. It translates to CASKPGLTGELFF. Full variable domain (rest looked up from reference TRBV19 and TRBJ2-2): DGGITQSPKYLFRKEGQNVTLSCEQNLNHDAMYWYRQDPGQGLRLIYYSQIVNDFQKGDIAEGYSVSREKKESFPLTVTSAQKNPTAFYLCASKPGLTGELFFGEGSRLTVL.